One and the same sample provided the 28 T cell receptor beta chains below, sequenced in a study of T cell repertoires in cytomegalovirus infection. A single record per CDR3 protein comes from TCRdb applying MiXCR to the reads. The sample includes about 600,000 distinct CDR3 sequences, roughly 26% of them seen just once. The sequenced material came from CD8+ T cells from PBMCs. Receptors were obtained from a human donor in good health (CMV status not recorded). Some clones in this sample may be carry-over from other donors' samples.

This clonotype appeared many times. V and J are TRBV27 and TRBJ2-1; a possible D gene is TRBD1 (6 bases). Trimming left V 4 bases short and J 1 base short, with 11 bases between. Germline CDR1 and CDR2: MNHEY and SMNVEV (reference sequence). The CDR3 has 15 amino acids. DNA for the CDR3: TGTGCCAGCAGTTCACAGGGTGAATCCTACAATGAGCAGTTCTTC. Translation gives CASSSQGESYNEQFF.

The chain is built from TRBV7-9 and TRBJ1-5; no firm D call. V was pared by 5 bases and J by 0 bases, with 8 bases between. This CDR3 has 14 amino acids. The germline gives CDR1 SEHNR, CDR2 FQNEAQ (reference sequence). The CDR3, as DNA: TGTGCCAGCAGCGCCATGGCTAGCAATCAGCCCCAGCATTTT. Its protein is CASSAMASNQPQHF.

This clonotype was seen repeatedly, ten times or more. V usage is TRBV7-6 and J usage is TRBJ2-2, with D maybe TRBD2 (5 bases). Trimming stripped 3 bases from V and 3 bases from J, with 11 bases between. This CDR3 spans 15 amino acids. Germline lookup yields CDR1 SGHVS and CDR2 FNYEAQ. In nucleotides, the CDR3 is TGTGCCAGCAGCTTCGATAGCGCGGACACCGGGGAGCTGTTTTTT. It is translated as CASSFDSADTGELFF.

On this clonotype itself: A junction end diverges from the germline sequence, so it may reflect a read error. The V and J genes are TRBV12-3 or TRBV12-4 and TRBJ2-5; 7 bases line up with TRBD2. This CDR3 contains 13 residues. The DNA of the CDR3 is TGTGCCAGCAGTGTAGCGGGTAAAGAGACCCAGTACTTC. This codes for CASSVAGKETQYF.

About this clonotype itself: One end of the junction does not line up with germline, which may come from a read error. J is TRBJ2-7 and V is TRBV25-1; perhaps TRBD2 as D (5 bases). The CDR3 loop spans 15 amino acids. Germline V gene lookup returns CDR1 MGHDK and CDR2 SYGVNS. The CDR3 spells CANSEGWRLSYEQYF. The CDR3 DNA is TGTGCCAACAGTGAAGGTTGGAGGTTATCCTACGAGCAGTACTTC.

The chain joins TRBV4-1 to TRBJ2-3, with D possibly being TRBD2 (5 bases). Trimming took 1 base from V and 2 from J, leaving 7 bases between them. The CDR3 sequence is 14 residues long. Germline V gene sequence: CDR1 MGHRA, CDR2 YSYEKL. The DNA of the CDR3 is TGCGCCAGCAGCCAAGGCGACTACACAGATACGCAGTATTTT. Protein sequence: CASSQGDYTDTQYF.

J is TRBJ2-1 and V is TRBV6-2 or TRBV6-3; D remains unclear. V lost 5 bases and J lost 4, with 9 bases in between. The CDR3 has 13 residues. Germline lookup yields CDR1 MNHEY and CDR2 SVGEGT. CDR3 DNA sequence: TGTGCCAGCAGTCCCGTTTGGTACAATGAGCAGTTCTTC. It codes for CASSPVWYNEQFF.

At least ten counts were recorded for this clonotype. This chain uses TRBV7-8 with TRBJ2-3; 7 bases are a match to TRBD1. Germline V gives CDR1 SGHVS, CDR2 FQNEAQ. The V and J ends lost 7 bases and 4 bases, in that order; junction bases with no gene match: 11. This CDR3 spans 15 amino acids. DNA for the CDR3: TGTGCCAGCACCAAATCAAGGGGGCCTTCAGATACGCAGTATTTT. Its translation: CASTKSRGPSDTQYF.

At least ten counts were recorded for this clonotype. The V and J genes are TRBV7-2 and TRBJ2-1, with 9 bases aligning to TRBD2. Trimming removed 1 base from V and 8 bases from J; junction bases left unmatched: 6. The CDR3 loop spans 15 amino acids. Germline V gene lookup returns CDR1 SGHTA and CDR2 FQGNSA. CDR3 nucleotide sequence: TGTGCCAGCAGCTTAGACGGTAGCGGGGGCGATGAGCAGTTCTTC. Translation gives CASSLDGSGGDEQFF.

This clonotype was detected many times. The chain is built from TRBV7-8 and TRBJ2-1; 8 bases are a match to TRBD2. Germline-derived CDR1 and CDR2 are SGHVS and FQNEAQ. This CDR3 has 16 amino acids. Losses at the gene ends were 4 bases for V and 2 bases for J; bases not matched to a gene: 7. This chain's CDR3 is CASSSVRGGTYNEQFF. For the CDR3, the DNA is TGTGCCAGCAGCTCCGTTCGGGGGGGTACCTACAATGAGCAGTTCTTC. The full variable domain, in which reference TRBV7-8 and TRBJ2-1 provide the parts outside the CDR3, is GAGVSQSPRYKVAKRGQDVALRCDPISGHVSLFWYQQALGQGPEFLTYFQNEAQLDKSGLPSDRFFAERPEGSVSTLKIQRTQQEDSAVYLCASSSVRGGTYNEQFFGPGTRLTVL.

The CDR3 coding sequence is TGTGCCAGCAGCGGCCGGGACAGGAACACCGGGGAGCTGTTTTTT. The encoded protein is CASSGRDRNTGELFF. The chain uses TRBV7-6 and TRBJ2-2, with TRBD1 matching over 7 bases. The V gene end was trimmed by 5 bases and the J gene end by 1 base; junction bases not matched to a gene: 4. The CDR3 covers 15 residues. CDR1 SGHVS and CDR2 FNYEAQ come from the germline V gene.

This clonotype was detected many times. This rearrangement joins TRBV28 to TRBJ2-2; D may match TRBD1 or TRBD2 (6 bases each). This CDR3 is built from 15 residues. Trimming pared 5 bases from V and 7 bases from J, leaving 17 bases between. The germline CDR1 and CDR2 sequences are MDHEN and SYDVKM. For the CDR3, the DNA is TGTGCCAGCAGTCCAGGAGGGCCAGGGGTCGGGGAGCTGTTTTTT. Residues: CASSPGGPGVGELFF.

V usage is TRBV10-3 and J usage is TRBJ2-1; D not resolved. The CDR3 loop spans 13 amino acids. CDR1 is ENHRY and CDR2 is SYGVKD in the germline V gene. V was shortened by 6 bases and J by 3 bases, with 9 bases between the two germline ends. The CDR3 sequence: CAIRAGLYNEQFF. In nucleotides, the CDR3 is TGTGCCATCAGGGCAGGCCTCTACAATGAGCAGTTCTTC.

This clonotype was recorded at least ten times. The rearrangement joins TRBV7-9 to TRBJ2-3, with 10 bases matching TRBD2. J was trimmed by 5 bases and V by 4 bases; bases with no gene match: 0. Germline values: CDR1 SEHNR, CDR2 FQNEAQ (reference sequence). The CDR3 runs 13 residues. The CDR3 DNA reads TGTGCCAGCAGCTGGACTAGCGGAGATACGCAGTATTTT. This sequence encodes CASSWTSGDTQYF.

The rearrangement links TRBV14 to TRBJ2-2; no reliable D call. Trimming cost V 1 base and J 3 bases, with 12 bases left between them. CDR1 SGHDN and CDR2 FVKESK come from the germline V gene. The CDR3 loop spans 16 amino acids. CDR3 in DNA: TGTGCCAGCAGCCAAGTGCGGATCTCGGACACCGGGGAGCTGTTTTTT. Its protein is CASSQVRISDTGELFF.

As for this clonotype: A much larger clone sits a single nucleotide away, making a read error possible. The J gene is TRBJ2-7, the V gene TRBV7-6; 7 nucleotides line up with TRBD1. Germline V gene lookup returns CDR1 SGHVS and CDR2 FNYEAQ. With V trimmed by 5 bases and J by 6 bases, 10 bases remained unmatched. This CDR3 comprises 14 residues. The CDR3 region is CASSTDRPTFEQYV. CDR3 DNA: TGTGCCAGCAGCACGGACAGGCCAACCTTCGAGCAGTACGTC.

This clonotype was seen a handful of times. J is TRBJ2-5 and V is TRBV20-1; 14 nucleotides align to TRBD2. The V gene's germline CDR1 is DFQATT and CDR2 SNEGSKA (reference sequence). The CDR3 sequence is 15 residues long. V was clipped by 5 bases and J by 5 bases; unmatched bases: 7. CDR3 residues: CSAPGTSGGRETQYF. In DNA form, the CDR3 reads TGCAGTGCTCCTGGGACTAGCGGGGGACGGGAGACCCAGTACTTC.

The chain has TRBV6-1 and TRBJ1-1; a weak D match, TRBD1 (6 bases). V was shortened by 6 bases and J by 2 bases, with 16 bases between the two germline ends. The CDR3 has 15 amino acids. The germline V gene encodes CDR1 MNHNS and CDR2 SASEGT. CDR3 sequence: CASSFRQATNTEAFF. The CDR3 DNA follows: TGTGCCAGCAGCTTTAGACAGGCGACAAACACTGAAGCTTTCTTT.

V and J are TRBV7-6 and TRBJ2-1; 8 positions match TRBD1. Unmatched junction bases numbered 7, after V lost 0 bases and J lost 9 bases. Germline CDR1 is SGHVS and CDR2 is FNYEAQ. The CDR3 extends over 15 amino acids. The chain's CDR3 is CASSLAPGQGIEQFF. CDR3 DNA sequence: TGTGCCAGCAGCTTAGCGCCCGGACAGGGAATTGAGCAGTTCTTC.

A single count supports this clonotype. This may be a read error, as it is one base from a much larger clone. V and J are TRBV7-6 and TRBJ1-5, with TRBD1 matching over 8 bases. CDR3 size: 17 residues. Looked up from germline, CDR1 is SGHVS and CDR2 is FNYEAQ. CDR3 loop: CASNLAPRTGKGKPQHF. The DNA of the CDR3 is TGTGCCAGCAACTTAGCCCCCAGGACAGGGAAGGGGAAGCCCCAGCATTTT. Full variable domain (outside the CDR3, taken from reference TRBV7-6 and TRBJ1-5): GAGVSQSPRYKVTKRGQDVALRCDPISGHVSLYWYRQALGQGPEFLTYFNYEAQQDKSGLPNDRFSAERPEGSISTLTIQRTEQRDSAMYRCASNLAPRTGKGKPQHFGDGTRLSIL.

V usage is TRBV28 and J usage is TRBJ1-5; 10 bases agree with TRBD1. This CDR3 is 16 amino acids long. The germline V gene encodes CDR1 MDHEN and CDR2 SYDVKM. The V segment lost 6 bases and the J segment 3 bases; nucleotides outside the gene matches: 8. The CDR3 DNA reads TGTGCCAGCAGCCTCACGACAGGGGGCTACAATCAGCCCCAGCATTTT. Residues: CASSLTTGGYNQPQHF.

The chain recombines TRBV9 with TRBJ2-3; D is uncertain. V dropped 0 bases and J dropped 4 bases, with 15 bases sitting between them. This CDR3 contains 16 residues. The germline V gene has CDR1 SGDLS and CDR2 YYNGEE. The CDR3 spells CASSVAGSYPADTQYF. CDR3 bases: TGTGCCAGCAGCGTAGCTGGTAGCTACCCAGCAGATACGCAGTATTTT.

J is TRBJ2-2 and V is TRBV20-1; D unclear. The CDR3 is 12 amino acids. V was pared by 6 bases and J by 7 bases, with 12 bases between. The germline V gene encodes CDR1 DFQATT and CDR2 SNEGSKA (reference sequence). CDR3 sequence (DNA): TGCAGTGCCGGCGGATTCGGCGGGGAGCTGTTTTTT. Protein: CSAGGFGGELFF.

This clonotype was observed many times. The V gene is TRBV7-6, the J gene TRBJ2-6; tentative D call: TRBD1 (5 bases). V lost 1 base and J lost 3, with 10 bases in between. The CDR3 is made up of 16 amino acids. Germline CDR1 is SGHVS and CDR2 is FNYEAQ. CDR3 DNA sequence: TGTGCCAGCAGCTTAGAAGGGGAATATGGGGCCAACGTCCTGACTTTC. Translation gives CASSLEGEYGANVLTF.

This clonotype was seen at least ten times. The J gene is TRBJ2-7, the V gene TRBV28; 7 positions match TRBD1. V trimming: 5 bases; J trimming: 0 bases; junction bases outside the gene matches: 1. There are 13 residues in the CDR3. Germline loops: CDR1 MDHEN, CDR2 SYDVKM. The CDR3 DNA reads TGTGCCAGCAGTCGGACAGGCTCCTACGAGCAGTACGTC. Its translation: CASSRTGSYEQYV.

Concerning this clonotype: Germline is not matched at one junction end, which may reflect a read error. The chain carries TRBV28 and TRBJ2-6, with D uncertain. CDR1 MDHEN and CDR2 SYDVKM come from the germline V gene. CDR3 length equals 16 residues. This chain's CDR3 is CASSLSRFSGTNVLTF. In DNA form, the CDR3 reads TGTGCCAGCAGTTTAAGTCGGTTCTCTGGGACCAACGTCCTGACTTTC.

Ten or more counts support this clonotype. The V call is TRBV7-2, the J call TRBJ2-1; the match to TRBD2 covers 8 bases. J gave up 2 bases and V 6 bases, and 9 bases lay outside the gene matches. CDR3 length equals 16 residues. The V gene's germline CDR1 is SGHTA and CDR2 FQGNSA. CDR3 bases: TGTGCCAGCAGTTCCGCCGGGACTAGTCCCTACAATGAGCAGTTCTTC. Its translation is CASSSAGTSPYNEQFF.

V is TRBV12-3 or TRBV12-4 and J is TRBJ2-3; 10 positions agree with TRBD2. J lost 3 bases, V lost 3 bases, and 6 bases had no gene match. This CDR3 spans 16 amino acids. The CDR3 sequence: CASSFLVAGGTDTQYF. CDR3 DNA: TGTGCCAGCAGTTTCTTGGTAGCGGGGGGAACAGATACGCAGTATTTT.